This TCR beta chain was obtained from a study of shared clonotypes between healthy human individuals (dated by TCRdb to 2018 to 2021). Broadly, across the study: The cohort comprised two women and a few men aged 18 to 49 years. For each donor, CD4 naive and CD4 memory were each given three plates, CD8 naive was given two plates, and CD8 memory was given one plate. Libraries were prepared and TCR repertoires were sequenced by different laboratories using diverse techniques, in order to increase sequencing depth and limit assay-specific biases. Leukapheresis yielded between about 0.9 and 8.9 billion PBMCs per donor. The study deeply sequenced blood TCR repertoires of 5 or 6 healthy adults to estimate repertoire size and the extent of clonotype sharing between individuals. What the work shows at the level of the full study, not this receptor alone: Sampling was restricted to blood, and TCR repertoires in tissue are likely to differ from TCR repertoires in blood. About 5% of naive CD4, around 3.5% of naive CD8, 2.3% of memory CD4, and about 0.4% of memory CD8 clonotypes were shared across several donors. Naive subsets generally had larger estimated clonotype richness than memory subsets did. Incomplete sequencing was indicated by rarefaction of sorted-subset datasets, despite the large sequencing depth. Compared with non-shared clonotypes, the clonotypes found in all four sorted-subset donors had higher generation probabilities. Based on pairwise subsampling, the degree of clonotype sharing among donors was expected to be affected by sequencing depth. Because the study included only a small number of donors, the genetic and exposure-history diversity represented was limited.

TCR CDR3 regions were amplified from genomic DNA by multiplex PCR using the deep immunoSEQ assay. Genomic DNA extracted from each cell subset was distributed evenly over all wells of several immunoSEQ 96-well plates, and each plate served as one replicate. For sorted subsets, each replicate PCR was loaded with 150 to 250 ng genomic DNA, equivalent to 25,000 to 35,000 T cell genomes. Purified libraries were measured with a Qubit 3.0 fluorometer, size-checked on a Bioanalyzer 2100, and measured again with the KAPA Library Quantification kit. Every immunoSEQ 96-well plate was sequenced on a separate single-read 150-cycle Illumina NextSeq 550 flow cell. In the original analysis: Because only junctional sequences without quality scores were contained in the immunoSEQ output, filtering matching that applied to full-length reads could not be performed. To assign V/J genes and CDR3, sequences were annotated against IMGT germline references using PyIR, a Python wrapper for IgBLAST v1.9. Reads were removed for weak V/J assignments (E-value above 1e-6), missing CDR3, stop codons, out-of-frame junctions, or ambiguous translated residues. V3J clonotypes were defined as sequences sharing an identical inferred V gene, J gene, and CDR3 amino acid sequence. To compute the percentage overlap between repertoires, the number of shared unique clonotypes was divided by the size of the smaller repertoire. Richness of each repertoire was evaluated using RTK rarefaction, the Chao1 estimator, and Recon v2.1 estimates of unobserved clonotypes. Generation probabilities were computed with OLGA for all TCRbeta clonotypes obtained by the gDNA method from several donors. Drawn from immuneACCESS, this table holds only the in-frame rearrangements with V and J called that TCRdb kept. Clones are partly lost; checked studies trace under half to an unresolved V gene and leave the rest unexplained. V, J and clone size reflect that table, while D and trimming were determined from the DNA. Within this sample are about 680,000 clones, with approximately 90% of them counted one time only. Approximately 24% of the sample is held by the ten biggest clonotypes.

Trimming accounts for 5 bases at V and 6 bases at J, while the number of junction bases matched to no gene is 12. CDR1 and CDR2 are drawn from the germline V gene (reference sequence): MNHNY, SVGAGI. The CDR3 runs 16 amino acids, cysteine and phenylalanine included. Solely the CDR3 DNA is kept, with 48 bases framed from the first base. For the CD8 naive samples, CD45RO-negative cells were positively selected for CCR7, yielding a CD45RA+CCR7+ population from which TemRA cells were excluded. The donors were healthy, HIV-negative adults who had no recently reported acute infections or vaccinations. All donors were Caucasian adults living in Nashville, Tennessee, USA. Blood was obtained by leukapheresis, after which PBMCs were separated by Ficoll-Histopaque density gradient centrifugation and cryopreserved in liquid nitrogen vapor phase. Analytical flow cytometry was used to check the purity and quantity of every magnetically sorted T cell population. Each sorted fraction had its genomic DNA isolated and then quantified by UV absorbance on a Nanodrop 2000c.

With regard to this clone: No antigen is known for it. No base-level quality is on record; no much larger clone is a single base apart.

The sequence came from a man younger than 40 in good health. Sequenced material: naive CD8+ T cells sorted from blood. In the paper's terms, the cell subset or site label means: CD45RA+CCR7+. The chain joins TRBV6-6 to TRBJ1-5; TRBD1 agrees with 8 junctional bases. The DNA sequence is given as TGTGCCAGCAGTAGAGGAGGACAGGGACGGCCTCAGCCCCAGCATTTT. The resulting protein is CASSRGGQGRPQPQHF.